These T cell receptor beta chains were read from a single sample in a study of cytomegalovirus exposure and HLA in healthy donors. Assay: immunoSEQ multiplex PCR; the TCRdb copy retains only in-frame clones and omits some. Of about 120,000 clones listed, 65% to 80% are singletons. Sequencing was performed on PBMCs. The receptor source for this set is a woman aged 40 to 50 in good health and CMV-seropositive. CDR3s include the opening cysteine and the closing phenylalanine or tryptophan. D genes are given only for firm matches. Not every row has a clone size; where given, it reads once, few, many or a size class.

CDR3 DNA,CDR3 protein,clone size,V gene,J gene,D gene
TGCGCCAGCATGTACGGGACTAGCGCCTGGAATGAGCAGTTCTTC,CASMYGTSAWNEQFF,.,TRBV5-1,TRBJ2-1,TRBD2
TGTGCTAGTGGTTTGAGAAGTACGGAGTATGGCTACACCTTC,CASGLRSTEYGYTF,.,TRBV12-5,TRBJ1-2,.
TGTGCCAGCAGCCACCTTTCCGGACAGACCTCAGCTTTCTTT,CASSHLSGQTSAFF,.,TRBV28,TRBJ1-1,.
TGTGCCAGCAGCGGGGGTCCGGGGGGGCGGGACACTGAAGCTTTCTTT,CASSGGPGGRDTEAFF,few,TRBV9,TRBJ1-1,.
TGCAGTGTGGACAGAGAAGAGACCCAGTACTTC,CSVDREETQYF,.,TRBV20-1,TRBJ2-5,.
TGTGCCAGCAGTGCGGGACAGGACTACGAGCAGTACTTC,CASSAGQDYEQYF,once,TRBV6-5,TRBJ2-7,TRBD1
TGTGCCAGCAGCGTGACAGGGAGAGCAAATGAAAAACTGTTTTTT,CASSVTGRANEKLFF,once,TRBV9,TRBJ1-4,TRBD1
TGTGCCAGCACCATACGACAGGGGTTGGGAAACACCATATATTTT,CASTIRQGLGNTIYF,.,TRBV13,TRBJ1-3,TRBD1
TGTGCCACCAGGGACAGACCCTATGGCTACACCTTC,CATRDRPYGYTF,.,TRBV7-2,TRBJ1-2,TRBD1
TGTGCCAGCAGAGGACTAGTTCGGGCCTACAATGAGCAGTTCTTC,CASRGLVRAYNEQFF,.,TRBV2,TRBJ2-1,TRBD2
TGTGCCAGCAGGGTGGACACGAACACTGAAGCTTTCTTT,CASRVDTNTEAFF,.,TRBV2,TRBJ1-1,.
TGTGCCAGTAGTAAAAGCGGGAGCACAGATACGCAGTATTTT,CASSKSGSTDTQYF,once,TRBV19,TRBJ2-3,.
TGTGCCAGCAGTTACTCAGGGACTAGCGAAGAGACCCAGTACTTC,CASSYSGTSEETQYF,.,TRBV6-5,TRBJ2-5,TRBD2
TGTGCCAGCAGCCCTCCCGGACAGGGGGCGACCGGGGAGCTGTTTTTT,CASSPPGQGATGELFF,few,TRBV7-7,TRBJ2-2,TRBD1
TGTGCCAGCAGTTTAGTCACCTACGAGCAGTACTTC,CASSLVTYEQYF,.,TRBV28,TRBJ2-7,.
TGTGCCAGTAGTATGGGGACAGGGTCCTACGAGCAGTACTTC,CASSMGTGSYEQYF,.,TRBV19,TRBJ2-7,TRBD1
TGTGCCAGCAACATGGACAGGGGGGCGCAGTATTTT,CASNMDRGAQYF,few,TRBV6-1,TRBJ2-3,TRBD1
TGTGCCAGCAGCTTCGACGCGGGACAGGGATCGGGTGAGCAGTACTTC,CASSFDAGQGSGEQYF,.,TRBV11-3,TRBJ2-7,TRBD1
TGTGCCAGTAGTTTCACTATCACAGATACGCAGTATTTT,CASSFTITDTQYF,.,TRBV19,TRBJ2-3,.
TGTGCCAGCAGTTCGACAGGGGCCGGAGAGACCCAGTACTTC,CASSSTGAGETQYF,.,TRBV6-5,TRBJ2-5,TRBD1
TGTGCCAGCAGGGTTTTGGGGGCTGATAACTATGGCTACACCTTC,CASRVLGADNYGYTF,.,TRBV7-9,TRBJ1-2,.
TGTGCCAGCAGCTTAGGACTAGCGGGGGGCCCCTACAATGAGCAGTTCTTC,CASSLGLAGGPYNEQFF,.,TRBV7-6,TRBJ2-1,TRBD2
TGTGCCTGGAGTCGAGAGTCAGCGCAGTACTTC,CAWSRESAQYF,.,TRBV30,TRBJ2-5,.
TGTGCCAGCTCACCAAGACAGATGAACACTGAAGCTTTCTTT,CASSPRQMNTEAFF,.,TRBV18,TRBJ1-1,.
TGTGCCAGCAGCCCCCGGGATCCGAGCACCGGGGAGCTGTTTTTT,CASSPRDPSTGELFF,.,TRBV6-1,TRBJ2-2,.
TGTGCCAGTAGATCCCGGGACAATTACCCCCAGCATTTT,CASRSRDNYPQHF,.,TRBV19,TRBJ1-5,.
TGTGCCAGCAGCTTGGGACTTTCCAAAGAGACCCAGTACTTC,CASSLGLSKETQYF,few,TRBV11-2,TRBJ2-5,.